Presented here are 24 T cell receptor beta chains from one specimen sequenced in a study of cytomegalovirus exposure and HLA in healthy donors. It was with 60 Vbeta and 13 Jbeta primers that the PCR ran. Clones were sequenced by immunoSEQ multiplex PCR, and TCRdb holds only the in-frame ones, with some missing. The sample holds under 200,000 clones, less than 75% seen once. The sample consisted of PBMCs. All receptors come from a girl under 18 in good health and CMV-seronegative.

This chain links TRBV7-9 with TRBJ1-2, with D unresolved. CDR3 length: 13 amino acids. The V end lost 5 bases, the J end lost 0 bases, and 7 bases lay between the germline ends. CDR1 is SEHNR and CDR2 is FQNEAQ in the germline V gene (reference sequence). CDR3 sequence (DNA): TGTGCCAGCAGCCCTAGAGCTAACTATGGCTACACCTTC. It yields the protein CASSPRANYGYTF.

This clone has a handful of counts. This sequence joins TRBV4-1 and TRBJ2-1; 7 bases line up with TRBD1. The length of the CDR3 is 14 residues. V lost 1 base, J lost 6 bases, and 3 bases stayed unmatched. CDR1 MGHRA and CDR2 YSYEKL come from the germline V gene. CDR3 DNA sequence: TGCGCCAGCAGCCAAGGGGCAGGGGGCAATGAGCAGTTCTTC. It specifies CASSQGAGGNEQFF.

The chain links TRBV10-3 to TRBJ1-2; possible D gene TRBD1, 6 bases. The CDR3 length is 14 residues. CDR1 is ENHRY, CDR2 SYGVKD, per germline. The ends were cut back, 3 bases at V and 3 bases at J, with 11 bases in the middle. The CDR3 loop reads CAISEMNRDYGYTF. CDR3 DNA sequence: TGTGCCATCAGTGAAATGAACAGGGACTATGGCTACACCTTC.

The chain employs TRBV18 and TRBJ2-2; 8 bases are a match to TRBD1. J gave up 1 base and V 6 bases, and 4 bases lay outside the gene matches. CDR1 is KGHSH, CDR2 LQKENI, per germline. The CDR3 has 15 residues. The CDR3 sequence is CASSPGGLNTGELFF. The CDR3 nucleotides read TGTGCCAGCTCGCCAGGGGGCCTGAACACCGGGGAGCTGTTTTTT.

This chain joins TRBV5-3 and TRBJ1-2; tentative D call: TRBD1 (5 bases). TRBV5-3 is filed as an ORF, its function uncertain. With 1 base removed from V and 1 base from J, the gap between germline ends came to 14 bases. The CDR3 is 16 residues long. The CDR3 region is CARSLRSQGLNYGYTF. The CDR3 DNA follows: TGTGCCAGAAGCTTGAGGAGCCAGGGCCTTAACTATGGCTACACCTTC.

This clone has just one count. This rearrangement joins TRBV7-3 to TRBJ2-2; 10 bases fit TRBD2. J was trimmed by 4 bases and V by 7 bases; bases with no gene match: 3. Germline values: CDR1 SGHTA, CDR2 FQGTGA. The CDR3 sequence is 14 residues long. CDR3 sequence: CASMASGGTGELFF. CDR3 in DNA: TGTGCCAGCATGGCTAGCGGGGGCACCGGGGAGCTGTTTTTT.

This clone occurred once. This rearrangement joins TRBV7-9 to TRBJ2-1; D might be TRBD1 (5 bases). Per the germline V gene, CDR1 is SEHNR and CDR2 is FQNEAQ (reference sequence). The CDR3 runs to 13 residues. The V and J ends lost 8 bases and 7 bases respectively, with 15 bases between them. CDR3 residues: CASGRAGRNEQFF. The CDR3 coding sequence is TGTGCCAGCGGCCGGGCAGGGCGGAATGAGCAGTTCTTC.

V gene TRBV10-1 combines with J gene TRBJ2-7, with 8 nucleotides matching TRBD1. Trimming took 5 bases from V and 2 from J; bases not matched to a gene: 5. The germline V gene has CDR1 WNHNN and CDR2 SYGVQD (reference sequence). The CDR3 sequence is 14 residues long. Here the CDR3 reads CASSPPDRAYEQYF. In DNA form, the CDR3 reads TGCGCCAGCAGTCCCCCGGACAGGGCCTACGAGCAGTACTTC.

V gene TRBV4-2 combines with J gene TRBJ2-4, with 7 positions matching TRBD2. CDR3 length: 15 residues. Germline V gene data show CDR1 as LGHNA and CDR2 as YNFKEQ. V dropped 2 bases and J dropped 2; count of bases not matched to a gene: 3. The CDR3 protein is CASSQPSGPKNIQYF. For the CDR3, the DNA is TGTGCCAGCAGCCAACCTAGCGGACCCAAAAACATTCAGTACTTC.

This clone was counted between two and nine times. This chain connects TRBV18 to TRBJ1-1, with a possible D match to TRBD1 (5 bases). From germline, CDR1 is KGHSH and CDR2 LQKENI. The CDR3 is 14 amino acids. The V gene lost 3 bases and the J gene lost 1 base, with 9 bases spanning the gap. CDR3: CASSPFDRNTEAFF. CDR3 sequence (DNA): TGTGCCAGCTCACCGTTCGACAGGAACACTGAAGCTTTCTTT.

The J gene is TRBJ2-5, the V gene TRBV28; 7 bases align to TRBD1. The CDR3 totals 14 residues. With 5 bases clipped from V and 2 bases from J, the junction kept 5 bases outside the gene matches. Germline values: CDR1 MDHEN, CDR2 SYDVKM. CDR3 residues: CASSRQGIQETQYF. CDR3 DNA sequence: TGTGCCAGCAGTCGACAGGGAATACAAGAGACCCAGTACTTC.

This chain connects TRBV2 to TRBJ1-2, with 7 positions matching TRBD1. Germline V gives CDR1 SNHLY, CDR2 FYNNEI. The CDR3 is 13 amino acids. V was pared by 6 bases and J by 4 bases, with 5 bases of the junction left unmatched. The CDR3 loop reads CASSGGQVYGYTF. The CDR3 DNA reads TGTGCCAGCAGCGGAGGACAGGTCTATGGCTACACCTTC.

The chain joins TRBV5-1 to TRBJ2-5; possibly TRBD1 for D (6 bases). Trimming shortened V by 2 bases and J by 2 bases, and 16 bases separated the two germline ends. Germline V gene lookup returns CDR1 SGHRS and CDR2 YFSETQ. This CDR3 is 16 amino acids long. The CDR3 region has the DNA TGCGCCAGCAGCTTAGCGACAGGCAGAAGGCAAGAGACCCAGTACTTC. Translating gives CASSLATGRRQETQYF.

The V and J genes are TRBV7-6 and TRBJ2-5, with a possible D match to TRBD2 (6 bases). Per germline, CDR1 SGHVS and CDR2 FNYEAQ. This CDR3 is 12 amino acids long. V was clipped by 6 bases and J by 1 base, with 6 bases between them. The CDR3 reads CASRRGQETQYF. Here the CDR3 DNA reads TGTGCCAGCAGGCGGGGCCAAGAGACCCAGTACTTC.

This clone was detected many times. The chain couples TRBV6-4 to TRBJ2-2; 8 bases match TRBD2. The J segment lost 1 base and the V segment lost 2 bases, leaving 0 bases of the junction unmatched. The V gene's germline CDR1 is MRHNA and CDR2 SNTAGT. CDR3 length: 15 amino acids. The CDR3 reads CASSDLAGNTGELFF. The DNA of the CDR3 is TGTGCCAGCAGTGACCTAGCGGGGAACACCGGGGAGCTGTTTTTT.

The genes are TRBV27 and TRBJ2-3, with a possible D match to TRBD1 (6 bases). In germline, CDR1 is MNHEY, CDR2 SMNVEV (reference sequence). With 5 bases removed from V and 1 base from J, the gap between germline ends came to 10 bases. This CDR3 spans 14 amino acids. The CDR3 coding sequence is TGTGCCAGCAGTAACAGGGTTGGCACAGATACGCAGTATTTT. It specifies CASSNRVGTDTQYF.

The sample holds a few counts of this clone. This rearrangement joins TRBV5-1 to TRBJ1-4; the D gene is possibly TRBD1 (5 bases). The germline V and J ends were trimmed by 3 bases and 0 bases, with 9 bases remaining between them. The CDR3 consists of 15 residues. Germline V gene lookup returns CDR1 SGHRS and CDR2 YFSETQ. CDR3 in DNA: TGCGCCAGCAGCTGGGGCGGTGCAACTAATGAAAAACTGTTTTTT. It yields the protein CASSWGGATNEKLFF.

This clone was counted only a few times. V is TRBV2 and J is TRBJ2-1; 12 positions agree with TRBD2. V gave up 1 base and J gave up 9 bases; unmatched junction bases: 7. The germline gives CDR1 SNHLY, CDR2 FYNNEI. This CDR3 is built from 16 residues. CDR3 sequence reads: CASSEVGLAGGSEQFF. In DNA form, the CDR3 reads TGTGCCAGCAGTGAAGTGGGTCTAGCGGGGGGGAGTGAGCAGTTCTTC.

The chain recombines TRBV5-1 with TRBJ1-1; D may be TRBD1 (6 bases). The length of the CDR3 is 15 residues. The V and J ends lost 4 bases and 1 base respectively, with 14 bases between them. CDR1 and CDR2 from the germline V gene are SGHRS and YFSETQ. This CDR3 is CASSQSGTPNTEAFF. DNA of the CDR3: TGCGCCAGCAGCCAGTCCGGGACACCGAACACTGAAGCTTTCTTT.

The V gene is TRBV7-9, the J gene TRBJ2-3, with a weak D call TRBD2 (5 bases). Germline V gene sequence: CDR1 SEHNR, CDR2 FQNEAQ (reference sequence). V lost 5 bases and J lost 0, with 12 bases in between. The CDR3 totals 15 residues. For the CDR3, the DNA is TGTGCCAGCAGCCCCCCCGGGGTAAGCACAGATACGCAGTATTTT. This encodes CASSPPGVSTDTQYF.

V gene TRBV6-5 combines with J gene TRBJ2-2; 9 nucleotides align to TRBD2. Germline CDR1 is MNHEY and CDR2 is SVGAGI. V lost 7 bases to trimming and J lost 8 bases; unmatched junction nucleotides: 8. CDR3 length: 14 residues. CDR3 coding DNA: TGTGCCAGCATTGGTAGCGGGGGTCGGGGGGAGCTGTTTTTT. This codes for CASIGSGGRGELFF.

The chain carries TRBV6-6 and TRBJ1-1, with D unresolved. The CDR3 length is 13 residues. Per the germline V gene, CDR1 is MNHNY and CDR2 is SVGAGI (reference sequence). V was shortened by 2 bases and J by 4 bases, with 8 bases between the two germline ends. The CDR3 DNA reads TGTGCCAGCAGTTACGAAGGGAGCACTGAAGCTTTCTTT. This codes for CASSYEGSTEAFF.

V gene TRBV9 combines with J gene TRBJ2-3; unclear D gene. The V gene lost 0 bases and the J gene lost 1 base, with 9 bases spanning the gap. The CDR3 contains 15 residues. Germline lookup yields CDR1 SGDLS and CDR2 YYNGEE. The CDR3 spells CASSVEEQRTDTQYF. For the CDR3, the DNA is TGTGCCAGCAGCGTAGAGGAGCAGCGCACAGATACGCAGTATTTT.

The rearrangement joins TRBV19 to TRBJ1-2; possible D gene TRBD1, 5 bases. Germline assignment: CDR1 LNHDA and CDR2 SQIVND (reference sequence). CDR3 length equals 12 residues. The CDR3 sequence: CATNAGWVGYTF. The DNA for the CDR3 is TGTGCGACCAACGCAGGGTGGGTTGGCTACACCTTC. Variable domain in full (rest from reference TRBV19 and TRBJ1-2): DGGITQSPKYLFRKEGQNVTLSCEQNLNHDAMYWYRQDPGQGLRLIYYSQIVNDFQKGDIAEGYSVSREKKESFPLTVTSAQKNPTAFYLCATNAGWVGYTFGSGTRLTVV.